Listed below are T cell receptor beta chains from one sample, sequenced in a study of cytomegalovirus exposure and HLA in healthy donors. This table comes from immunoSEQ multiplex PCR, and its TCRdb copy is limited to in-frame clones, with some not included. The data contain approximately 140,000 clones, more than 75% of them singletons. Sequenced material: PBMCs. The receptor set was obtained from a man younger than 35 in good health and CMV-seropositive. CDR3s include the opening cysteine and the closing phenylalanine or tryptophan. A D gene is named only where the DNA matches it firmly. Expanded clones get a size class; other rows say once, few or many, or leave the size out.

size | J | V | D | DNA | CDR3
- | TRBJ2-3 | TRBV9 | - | TGTGCCAGCAGCAATAGCGGACTGAGCACAGATACGCAGTATTTT | CASSNSGLSTDTQYF
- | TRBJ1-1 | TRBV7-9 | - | TGTGCCAGCAGCCCCGGGGAAGGGGGATTGAACACTGAAGCTTTCTTT | CASSPGEGGLNTEAFF
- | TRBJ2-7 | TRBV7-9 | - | TGTGCCAGCAGCTTAGACGTCCAGGCCTTTCGCTCCTACGAGCAGTACTTC | CASSLDVQAFRSYEQYF
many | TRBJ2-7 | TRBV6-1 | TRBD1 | TGTGCCAGCAGTGGACAGGGGGACTTTTACGAGCAGTACTTC | CASSGQGDFYEQYF
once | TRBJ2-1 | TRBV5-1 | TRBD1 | TGCGCCAGCAGCTTATCGGGACAGGGGGTAAATGAGCAGTTCTTC | CASSLSGQGVNEQFF
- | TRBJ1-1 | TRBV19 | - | TGTGCCAGTAGTATAAGGCCCCCAGAGGGAAGGGCTTTCTTT | CASSIRPPEGRAFF
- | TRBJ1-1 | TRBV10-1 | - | TGCGCCAGCAGTGTGGAGGAGAACACTGAAGCTTTCTTT | CASSVEENTEAFF
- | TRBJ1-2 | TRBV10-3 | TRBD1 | TGTGCCATCAGTGAGTGGGGACAGGGGAAGGATGGCTACACCTTC | CAISEWGQGKDGYTF
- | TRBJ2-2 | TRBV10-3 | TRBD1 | TGTGCCACGGGACAGGGAACCGGGGAGCTGTTTTTT | CATGQGTGELFF
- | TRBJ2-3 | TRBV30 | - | TGTGCCTGGAGTGTAATCGGGAGTGCGGAGTATTTT | CAWSVIGSAEYF
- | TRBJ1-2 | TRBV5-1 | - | TGCGCCAGCAGCATCCCGGGATCCGGGGGGTATGGCTACACCTTC | CASSIPGSGGYGYTF